The clone carrying this T cell receptor beta chain showed up just a few times. Isolation of PBMCs gave at least 7 million cells per sample. The authors ran a second PCR of 7 to 11 cycles using a sample-barcoded 5' primer and a J-beta primer mix. The authors tagged each cDNA molecule using a template-switch adaptor with 12 random nucleotides. In TCRdb, the 5' RACE reads were re-called with MiXCR into one record per CDR3 protein. The table has around 650,000 distinct CDR3 sequences, approximately 40% seen once; the top ten hold about 30%. The data are from a study of blood T cells in healthy people across ages. From germline, CDR1 is MNHEY and CDR2 SVGEGT. V was pared by 6 bases and J by 7 bases, with 13 bases of the junction left unmatched. The CDR3 length is 15 residues.

This clonotype originated in a man aged 80 or over in good health. The chain links TRBV6-2 or TRBV6-3 to TRBJ2-7; TRBD1 agrees at 9 bases. Source material: blood. DNA for the CDR3: TGTGCCAGCAGGCCCCGGGACAGGGAGCTCCGGGAGCAGTACTTC. Its translation is CASRPRDRELREQYF.